This T cell receptor beta chain was identified in a study of blood T cell repertoires in COVID-19. Study-level background: COVID-19 samples from acute and convalescent phases originated in the United States, Italy and Spain. Sample material is recorded as cDNA or gDNA derived from T cells, B-cell-depleted T cells, or PBMCs.

Authors' processing steps: Reference gene primer amplification gave estimated nucleated cell counts. Measured with immunoSEQ multiplex PCR; TCRdb has only the in-frame clones, and not every one. The D gene and trimming were derived from the DNA, and the V and J assignments and clone size from that table. The sample includes 95,000 to 110,000 clones, about 80% of them seen just once. A few counts support this clone. Sequencing was performed on peripheral blood. The sequence was obtained from a woman of 80 years or more with active or convalescent COVID-19.

CDR3 protein: CASSRGIGSGNTIYF. DNA for the CDR3: TGTGCCAGTAGTCGAGGAATAGGTTCTGGAAACACCATATATTTT. The V gene is TRBV19, the J gene TRBJ1-3; D ambiguous. This CDR3 is 15 amino acids long. V was cut by 5 bases and J by 1 base, with 12 bases left in between. The germline CDR1 and CDR2 sequences are LNHDA and SQIVND (reference sequence).